Listed below are T cell receptor beta chains from one sample, sequenced in a study of T cell repertoires in cytomegalovirus infection. TCRdb re-derived calls from the reads in MiXCR, one entry per CDR3 protein. The sample has a few hundred thousand distinct CDR3 sequences; 17% are singletons. Specimen: PBMCs. The receptors were gathered from a human donor in good health (CMV status not recorded). Some clones in this sample may be carry-over from other donors' samples. The CDR3 runs from the conserved cysteine through the conserved F or W.

v_call	cdr3_aa
TRBV28	CASSSTTLQFF
TRBV24-1	CATRGGNTGELFF
TRBV20-1	CSSSPRGSTYNEQFF
TRBV6-5	CASSARGELFF
TRBV7-2	CASSLDRGLPNQPQHF
TRBV12-3/TRBV12-4	CASKMTGLSNQPQHF
TRBV7-8	CASSFYAGEGSPLHF
TRBV10-3	CAIKRDLRTNEKLFF
TRBV12-3/TRBV12-4	CASRANPTGRRSGAFF
TRBV28	CASSTNGGSADTQYF
TRBV7-6	CASSSQGTRGYEQYF
TRBV28	CASSSQTGGITEAFF
TRBV28	CASNDGNQPQHF
TRBV19	CASSISLDRLYTGELFF
TRBV4-3	CASSPASGGAGETQYF
TRBV5-1	CASSLEGQPFNQPQHF
TRBV5-6	CASSLRAGKEETQYF
TRBV6-5	CASSMTGTYTGELFF
TRBV27	CASAWGAYNEQFF
TRBV20-1	CSARVEAQGEQFF
TRBV6-6	CASSTDMAVSEQYF
TRBV28	CASSQGGAGTDTQYF
TRBV11-2	CASSWDRNQPQHF
TRBV4-2	CASSITGANYGYTF
TRBV11-2	CASSLDQQDTQYF
TRBV20-1	CSASRDRGADTQYF
TRBV5-1	CASSLASQGALRQRNEQFF
TRBV5-3	CASSFATGLAGIDTQYF
TRBV6-1	CASSEVSSYNSPLHF